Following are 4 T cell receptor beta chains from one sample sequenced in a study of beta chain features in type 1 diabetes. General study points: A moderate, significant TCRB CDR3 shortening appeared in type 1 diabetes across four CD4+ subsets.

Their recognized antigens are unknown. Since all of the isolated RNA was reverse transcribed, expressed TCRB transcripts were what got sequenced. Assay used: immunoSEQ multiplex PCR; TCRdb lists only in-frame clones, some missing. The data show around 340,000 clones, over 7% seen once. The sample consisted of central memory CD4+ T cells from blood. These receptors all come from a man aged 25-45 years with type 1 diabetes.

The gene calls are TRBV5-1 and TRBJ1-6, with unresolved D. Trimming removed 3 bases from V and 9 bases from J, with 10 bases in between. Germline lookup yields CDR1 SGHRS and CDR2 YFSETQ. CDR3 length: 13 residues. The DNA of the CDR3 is TGCGCCAGCAGCTCCGATTCCGGTTCACCCCTCCACTTT. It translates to CASSSDSGSPLHF.

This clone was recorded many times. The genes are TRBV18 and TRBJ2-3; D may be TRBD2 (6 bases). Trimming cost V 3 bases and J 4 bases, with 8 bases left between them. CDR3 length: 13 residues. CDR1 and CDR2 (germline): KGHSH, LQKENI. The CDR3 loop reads CASSPGGPDTQYF. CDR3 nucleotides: TGTGCCAGCTCACCGGGAGGACCAGATACGCAGTATTTT.

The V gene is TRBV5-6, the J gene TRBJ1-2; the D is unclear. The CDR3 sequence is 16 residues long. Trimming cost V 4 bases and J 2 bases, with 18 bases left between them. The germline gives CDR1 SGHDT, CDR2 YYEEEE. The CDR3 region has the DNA TGTGCCAGCAGCCCTCCCGTTGGGTCAGCCAACTATGGCTACACCTTC. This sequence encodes CASSPPVGSANYGYTF.

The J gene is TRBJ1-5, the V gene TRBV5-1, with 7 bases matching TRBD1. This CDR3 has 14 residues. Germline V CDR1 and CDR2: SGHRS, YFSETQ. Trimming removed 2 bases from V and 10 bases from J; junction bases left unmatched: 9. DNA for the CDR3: TGCGCCAGCAGCTTAGGGGACAGTTTCGCTCCCCAGCATTTT. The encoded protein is CASSLGDSFAPQHF.